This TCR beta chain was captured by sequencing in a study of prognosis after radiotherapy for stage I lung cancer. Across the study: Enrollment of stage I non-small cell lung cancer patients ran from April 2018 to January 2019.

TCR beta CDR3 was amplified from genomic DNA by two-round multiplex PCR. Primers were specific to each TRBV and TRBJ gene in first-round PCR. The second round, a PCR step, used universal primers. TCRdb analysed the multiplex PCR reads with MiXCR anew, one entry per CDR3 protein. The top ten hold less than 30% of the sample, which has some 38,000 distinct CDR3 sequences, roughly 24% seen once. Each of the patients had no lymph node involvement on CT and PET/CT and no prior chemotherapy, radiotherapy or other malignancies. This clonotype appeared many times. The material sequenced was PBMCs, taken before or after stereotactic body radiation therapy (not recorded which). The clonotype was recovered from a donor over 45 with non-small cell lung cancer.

Written as DNA, the CDR3 is TGTGCCAGCAGCTTGGATTTACAGGGGGCCTACAGTTATGGCTACACCTTC. It is translated as CASSLDLQGAYSYGYTF. The chain carries TRBV5-4 and TRBJ1-2; 9 bases fit TRBD1. The CDR3 is 17 residues long. V dropped 0 bases and J dropped 5; count of bases not matched to a gene: 11. Germline V CDR1 and CDR2: SGHNT, YYREEE (reference sequence). Together with reference TRBV5-4 and TRBJ1-2, the CDR3 gives the full variable domain: ETGVTQSPTHLIKTRGQQVTLRCSSQSGHNTVSWYQQALGQGPQFIFQYYREEENGRGNFPPRFSGLQFPNYSSELNVNALELDDSALYLCASSLDLQGAYSYGYTFGSGTRLTVV.